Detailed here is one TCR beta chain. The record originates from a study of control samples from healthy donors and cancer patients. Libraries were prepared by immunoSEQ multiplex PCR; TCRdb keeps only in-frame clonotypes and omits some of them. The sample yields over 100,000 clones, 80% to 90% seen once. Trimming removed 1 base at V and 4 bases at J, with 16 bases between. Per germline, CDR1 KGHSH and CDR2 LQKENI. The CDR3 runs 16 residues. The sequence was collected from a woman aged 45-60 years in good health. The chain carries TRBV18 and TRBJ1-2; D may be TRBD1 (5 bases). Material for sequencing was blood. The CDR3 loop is CASSPLFIRDPYGYTF. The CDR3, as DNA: TGTGCCAGCTCACCACTATTTATTCGGGACCCCTATGGCTACACCTTC.